The source of this T cell receptor (beta chain) is a study of blood T cell repertoires in COVID-19. Study as a whole: T cells, B-cell-depleted T cells, or PBMCs supplied cDNA or gDNA.

The ends lost 3 bases at V and 5 bases at J; junction bases unmatched: 7. CDR1 and CDR2 (germline): SGHDN, FVKESK. The CDR3 length is 15 residues. The assay was immunoSEQ multiplex PCR, and TCRdb's table has in-frame clones only and misses some. Of roughly 150,000 clones in the sample, around 81% were seen once. Followed longitudinally, the Seattle patients had been enrolled during active infection. The chain combines TRBV14 with TRBJ2-5, with 9 bases lining up with TRBD2. Sequenced sample: peripheral blood. The sequence derives from a woman older than 75 with COVID-19, enrolled during active disease. CDR3 protein: CASSHIAGVGETQYF. CDR3 DNA sequence: TGTGCCAGCAGCCACATAGCGGGAGTAGGGGAGACCCAGTACTTC.